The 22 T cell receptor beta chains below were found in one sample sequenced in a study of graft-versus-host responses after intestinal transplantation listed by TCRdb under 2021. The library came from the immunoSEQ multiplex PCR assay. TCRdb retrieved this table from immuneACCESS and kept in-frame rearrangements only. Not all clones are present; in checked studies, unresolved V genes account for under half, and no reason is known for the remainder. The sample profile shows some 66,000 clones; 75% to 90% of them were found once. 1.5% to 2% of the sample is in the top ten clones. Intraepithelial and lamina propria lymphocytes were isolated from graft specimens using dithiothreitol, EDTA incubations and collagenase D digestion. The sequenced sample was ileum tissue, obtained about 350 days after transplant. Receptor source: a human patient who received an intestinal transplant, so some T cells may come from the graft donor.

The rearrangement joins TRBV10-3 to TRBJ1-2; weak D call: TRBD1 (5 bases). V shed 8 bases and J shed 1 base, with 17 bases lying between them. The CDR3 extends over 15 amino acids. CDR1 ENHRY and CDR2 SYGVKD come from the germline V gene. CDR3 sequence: CAILRGDANNYGYTF. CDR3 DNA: TGTGCCATCCTCCGAGGGGACGCCAATAACTATGGCTACACCTTC.

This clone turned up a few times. The CDR3 protein is CASSLSPNTQYF. DNA for the CDR3: TGTGCCAGCAGTTTATCGCCTAATACGCAGTATTTT. J is TRBJ2-3 and V is TRBV28; D gene uncertain. This CDR3 comprises 12 residues. V was pared by 1 base and J by 7 bases, with 6 bases between. The germline V gene has CDR1 MDHEN and CDR2 SYDVKM.

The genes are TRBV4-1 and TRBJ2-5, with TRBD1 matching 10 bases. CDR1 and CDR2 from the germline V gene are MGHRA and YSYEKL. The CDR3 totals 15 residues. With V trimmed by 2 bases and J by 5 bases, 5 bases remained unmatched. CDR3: CASSQSGQGYETQYF. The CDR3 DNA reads TGCGCCAGCAGCCAATCGGGACAGGGGTACGAGACCCAGTACTTC.

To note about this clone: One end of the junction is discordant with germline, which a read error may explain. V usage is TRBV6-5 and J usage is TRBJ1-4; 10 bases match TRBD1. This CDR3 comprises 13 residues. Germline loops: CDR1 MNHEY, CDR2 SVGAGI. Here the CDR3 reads CASRGQGNGKLFF. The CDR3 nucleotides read TGTGCCAGCAGGGGACAGGGGAATGGAAAACTGTTTTTT.

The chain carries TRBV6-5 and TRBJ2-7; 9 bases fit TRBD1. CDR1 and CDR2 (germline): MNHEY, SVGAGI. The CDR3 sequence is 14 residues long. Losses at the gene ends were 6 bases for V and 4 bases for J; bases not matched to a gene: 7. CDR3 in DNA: TGTGCCAGCAGCCAAGTGGGACAGGGATACGAGCAGTACTTC. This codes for CASSQVGQGYEQYF.

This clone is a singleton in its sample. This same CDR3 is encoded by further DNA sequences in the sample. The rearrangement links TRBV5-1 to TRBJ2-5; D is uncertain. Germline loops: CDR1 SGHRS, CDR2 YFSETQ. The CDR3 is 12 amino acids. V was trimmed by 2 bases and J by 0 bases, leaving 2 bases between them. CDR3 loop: CASSFNQETQYF. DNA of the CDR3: TGCGCCAGCAGCTTTAACCAAGAGACCCAGTACTTC.

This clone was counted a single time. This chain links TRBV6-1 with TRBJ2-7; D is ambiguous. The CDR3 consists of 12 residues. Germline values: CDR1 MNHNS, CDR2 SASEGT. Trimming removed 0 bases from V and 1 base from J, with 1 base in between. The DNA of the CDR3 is TGTGCCAGCAGTGAAGCTTCCTACGAGCAGTACTTC. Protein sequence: CASSEASYEQYF.

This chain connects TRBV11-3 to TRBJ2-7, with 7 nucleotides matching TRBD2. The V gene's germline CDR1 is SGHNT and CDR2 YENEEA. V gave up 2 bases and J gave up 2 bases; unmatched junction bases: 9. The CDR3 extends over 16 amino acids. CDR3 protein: CASSLIERERPYEQYF. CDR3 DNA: TGTGCCAGCAGCTTAATCGAGCGGGAAAGGCCCTACGAGCAGTACTTC. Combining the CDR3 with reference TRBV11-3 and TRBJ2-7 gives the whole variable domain EAGVVQSPRYKIIEKKQPVAFWCNPISGHNTLYWYLQNLGQGPELLIRYENEEAVDDSQLPKDRFSAERLKGVDSTLKIQPAELGDSAVYLCASSLIERERPYEQYFGPGTRLTVT.

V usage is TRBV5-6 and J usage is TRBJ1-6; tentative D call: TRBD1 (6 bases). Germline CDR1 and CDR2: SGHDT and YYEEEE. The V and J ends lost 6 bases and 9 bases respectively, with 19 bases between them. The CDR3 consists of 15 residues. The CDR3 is CASNFPRTEGSPLHF. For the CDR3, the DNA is TGTGCCAGCAACTTCCCGAGGACAGAAGGTTCACCCCTCCACTTT.

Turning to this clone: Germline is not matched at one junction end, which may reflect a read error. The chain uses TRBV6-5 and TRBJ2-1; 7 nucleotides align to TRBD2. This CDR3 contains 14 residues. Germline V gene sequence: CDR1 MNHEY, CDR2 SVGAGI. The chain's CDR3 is CASRYSGTIREQFF. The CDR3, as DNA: TGTGCCAGCAGATACTCCGGGACTATCCGTGAGCAGTTCTTC.

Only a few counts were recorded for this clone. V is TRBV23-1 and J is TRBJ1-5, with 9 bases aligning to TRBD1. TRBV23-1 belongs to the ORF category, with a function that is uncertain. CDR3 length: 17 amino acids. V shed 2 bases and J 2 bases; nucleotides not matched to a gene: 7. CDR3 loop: CASSQPLRTGGNQPQHF. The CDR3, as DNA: TGCGCCAGCAGTCAACCCCTCCGGACAGGGGGCAATCAGCCCCAGCATTTT.

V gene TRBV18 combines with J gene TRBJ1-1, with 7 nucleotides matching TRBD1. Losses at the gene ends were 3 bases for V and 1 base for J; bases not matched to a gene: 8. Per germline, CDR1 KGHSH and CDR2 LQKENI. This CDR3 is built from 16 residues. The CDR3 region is CASSPLSGQTNTEAFF. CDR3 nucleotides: TGTGCCAGCTCACCCCTCTCGGGACAGACGAACACTGAAGCTTTCTTT.

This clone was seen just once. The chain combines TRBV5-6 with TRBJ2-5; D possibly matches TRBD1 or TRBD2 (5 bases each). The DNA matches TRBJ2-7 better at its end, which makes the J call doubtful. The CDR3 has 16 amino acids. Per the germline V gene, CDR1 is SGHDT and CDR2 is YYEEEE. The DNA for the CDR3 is TGTGCCAGCAGCCGCAGGGAGTCCGGGTGGGCATACGAGCAGTACTTC. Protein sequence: CASSRRESGWAYEQYF.

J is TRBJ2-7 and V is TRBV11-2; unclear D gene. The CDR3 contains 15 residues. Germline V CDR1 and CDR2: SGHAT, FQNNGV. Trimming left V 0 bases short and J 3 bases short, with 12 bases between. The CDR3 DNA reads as TGTGCCAGCAGCTTAGAGAGGTTCCCCAACTACGAGCAGTACTTC. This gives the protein CASSLERFPNYEQYF.

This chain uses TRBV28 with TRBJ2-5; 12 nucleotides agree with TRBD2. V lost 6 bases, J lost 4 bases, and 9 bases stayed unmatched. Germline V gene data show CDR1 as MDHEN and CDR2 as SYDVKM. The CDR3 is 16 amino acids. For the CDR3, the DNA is TGTGCCAGCAGCCCGAGACTAGCGGGAGTAGGAGAGACCCAGTACTTC. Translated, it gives CASSPRLAGVGETQYF.

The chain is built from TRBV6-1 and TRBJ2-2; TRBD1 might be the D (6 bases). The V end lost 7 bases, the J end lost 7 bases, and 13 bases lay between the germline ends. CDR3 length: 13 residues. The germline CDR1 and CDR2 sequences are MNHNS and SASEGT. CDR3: CASTFRGGGELFF. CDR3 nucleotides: TGTGCCAGCACTTTCAGGGGTGGCGGGGAGCTGTTTTTT.

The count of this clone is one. CDR3 bases: TGTGCCAGCAGCGCTGGAGGGACAGCCTACGAGCAGTACTTC. Residues: CASSAGGTAYEQYF. The chain has TRBV9 and TRBJ2-5; D perhaps matches TRBD1 (7 bases). The J call is in doubt because the DNA end fits TRBJ2-7 better. Looked up from germline, CDR1 is SGDLS and CDR2 is YYNGEE. CDR3 length: 14 residues.

CDR3 loop: CASSQEVGSLNYEQYF. The CDR3 coding sequence is TGTGCCAGCAGCCAAGAAGTGGGGAGTCTGAACTACGAGCAGTACTTC. The rearrangement uses TRBV4-2 and TRBJ2-7; a weak D match, TRBD2 (5 bases). This CDR3 has 16 amino acids. The germline V gene encodes CDR1 LGHNA and CDR2 YNFKEQ. The ends were cut back, 0 bases at V and 3 bases at J, with 15 bases in the middle.

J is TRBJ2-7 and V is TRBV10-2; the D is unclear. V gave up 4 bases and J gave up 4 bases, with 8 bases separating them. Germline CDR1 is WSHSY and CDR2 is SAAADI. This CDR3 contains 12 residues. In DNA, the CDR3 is TGCGCCAGCAGTGTGGCCAGTTACGAGCAGTACTTC. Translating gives CASSVASYEQYF.

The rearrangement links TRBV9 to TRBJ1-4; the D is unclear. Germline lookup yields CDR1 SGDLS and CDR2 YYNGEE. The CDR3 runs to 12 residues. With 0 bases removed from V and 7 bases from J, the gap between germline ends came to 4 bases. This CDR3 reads CASSVGVEKLFF. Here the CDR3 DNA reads TGTGCCAGCAGCGTAGGGGTTGAAAAACTGTTTTTT. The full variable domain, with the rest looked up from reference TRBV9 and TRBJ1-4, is DSGVTQTPKHLITATGQRVTLRCSPRSGDLSVYWYQQSLDQGLQFLIQYYNGEERAKGNILERFSAQQFPDLHSELNLSSLELGDSALYFCASSVGVEKLFFGSGTQLSVL.

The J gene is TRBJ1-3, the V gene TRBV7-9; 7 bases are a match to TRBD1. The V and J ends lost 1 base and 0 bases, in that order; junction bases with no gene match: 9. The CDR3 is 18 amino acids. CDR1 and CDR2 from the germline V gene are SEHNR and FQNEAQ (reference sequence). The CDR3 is CASSLETGRLSSGNTIYF. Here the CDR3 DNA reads TGTGCCAGCAGCTTAGAGACAGGGAGATTAAGCTCTGGAAACACCATATATTTT.

In nucleotides, the CDR3 is TGTGCCAGCAGCAAAGTAAAAGGACTAGCGGGAAGATGGGCCAAAAACATTCAGTACTTC. This codes for CASSKVKGLAGRWAKNIQYF. The V gene is TRBV21-1, the J gene TRBJ2-4; the table calls TRBD2, which could not be checked here. TRBV21-1 is described as a pseudogene. This CDR3 has 20 residues.